The next 27 T cell receptor beta chains were all read from a single sample in a study of T cells after yellow fever vaccination. TCRdb reprocessed the 5' RACE reads via MiXCR and lists one record per CDR3 protein. The sample consists of around 180,000 distinct CDR3 sequences, approximately 6.2% of them appearing once. The sample was CD4+ T cells sorted from PBMCs, taken on the day of the first yellow fever vaccination. All receptors derive from a young man who received the YFV17D yellow fever vaccine.

This clonotype has at least ten counts. The gene calls are TRBV7-3 and TRBJ2-3, with 8 nucleotides matching TRBD1. With 4 bases clipped from V and 9 bases from J, the junction kept 6 bases outside the gene matches. The CDR3 covers 13 residues. Germline V lookup: CDR1 SGHTA, CDR2 FQGTGA. The CDR3 loop reads CASSYGQGGTQYF. The CDR3 coding sequence is TGTGCCAGCAGCTACGGACAGGGTGGCACGCAGTATTTT.

This clonotype was counted many times. The chain employs TRBV23-1 and TRBJ2-7; the D call may be TRBD1 or TRBD2 (5 bases each). TRBV23-1 is an ORF, with its function uncertain. The CDR3 spans 18 residues. Between the trimmed V and J ends, which lost 6 bases and 2 bases, there was a span of 26 bases. Here the CDR3 DNA reads TGCGCCAGCAGCGAAGGGAGTTCACCGGGACGGGAAGCCTACGAGCAGTACGTC. Amino acids: CASSEGSSPGREAYEQYV.

V usage is TRBV11-1 and J usage is TRBJ1-1; the D is unclear. The germline CDR1 and CDR2 sequences are SGHAT and FQDESV (reference sequence). This CDR3 spans 16 amino acids. V lost 3 bases, J lost 1 base, and 15 bases lay in between. CDR3: CASSFSRVMTNTEAFF. The CDR3 DNA follows: TGTGCCAGCAGCTTTTCTAGGGTTATGACGAACACTGAAGCTTTCTTT. Combining the CDR3 with reference TRBV11-1 and TRBJ1-1 gives the whole variable domain EAEVAQSPRYKITEKSQAVAFWCDPISGHATLYWYRQILGQGPELLVQFQDESVVDDSQLPKDRFSAERLKGVDSTLKIQPAELGDSAMYLCASSFSRVMTNTEAFFGQGTRLTVV.

As for this clonotype: A junction boundary mismatches the germline segment, possibly from a read error. For the CDR3, the DNA is TGCTGTGCTAGAGATCTCGAAATAGCGGGGGGGCCTAATGAGCAGTTCTTC. Its translation: CCARDLEIAGGPNEQFF. The rearrangement joins TRBV20-1 to TRBJ2-1; 11 bases are shared with TRBD2. Looked up from germline, CDR1 is DFQATT and CDR2 is SNEGSKA (reference sequence). CDR3 length equals 17 residues.

This clonotype was counted at least ten times. The gene calls are TRBV30 and TRBJ2-1, with a tentative D call TRBD2 (6 bases). The CDR3 totals 15 residues. From germline, CDR1 is GTSNPN and CDR2 SVGIG (reference sequence). Trimming left V 4 bases short and J 0 bases short, with 13 bases between. The CDR3, as DNA: TGTGCCTGGATTAGCGGTGTAAGCTCCTACAATGAGCAGTTCTTC. Its protein product is CAWISGVSSYNEQFF.

This clonotype came up many times. This chain uses TRBV20-1 with TRBJ1-5, with D hard to call. Trimming cost V 1 base and J 4 bases, with 11 bases left between them. There are 14 residues in the CDR3. Germline V gene lookup returns CDR1 DFQATT and CDR2 SNEGSKA (reference sequence). This CDR3 reads CSARVPGTNQPQHF. For the CDR3, the DNA is TGCAGTGCTAGAGTACCAGGAACTAATCAGCCCCAGCATTTT.

Ten or more counts support this clonotype. The J gene is TRBJ2-1, the V gene TRBV7-9, with 9 bases identical to TRBD1. V shed 6 bases and J 15 bases; nucleotides not matched to a gene: 15. The CDR3 consists of 14 residues. Germline loops: CDR1 SEHNR, CDR2 FQNEAQ (reference sequence). The DNA for the CDR3 is TGTGCCAGCAGTTCGACAGGGGGGGAGCTTTCCGTGTTCTTC. Its translation: CASSSTGGELSVFF.

This clonotype was observed a few times. The J gene is TRBJ2-7, the V gene TRBV9; D is undetermined. The CDR3 has 14 amino acids. V lost 0 bases, J lost 6 bases, and 13 bases lay in between. Germline V gene sequence: CDR1 SGDLS, CDR2 YYNGEE. CDR3 loop: CASSVGPERREQYF. In DNA form, the CDR3 reads TGTGCCAGCAGCGTAGGGCCAGAACGGCGCGAGCAGTACTTC.

Ten or more counts support this clonotype. The chain employs TRBV20-1 and TRBJ2-5; 7 nucleotides line up with TRBD2. Germline lookup yields CDR1 DFQATT and CDR2 SNEGSKA (reference sequence). J was trimmed by 1 base and V by 0 bases; bases with no gene match: 5. This CDR3 is built from 15 residues. The CDR3 region has the DNA TGCAGTGCTAGAGATAACCTAGCGGTCCAAGAGACCCAGTACTTC. This codes for CSARDNLAVQETQYF.

The chain links TRBV20-1 to TRBJ2-7, with 8 bases fitting TRBD2. The CDR3 is 14 amino acids. Germline CDR1 DFQATT, CDR2 SNEGSKA (reference sequence). Unmatched junction bases numbered 7, after V lost 0 bases and J lost 6 bases. The CDR3 protein is CSAREPGGPTEQYF. The CDR3 coding sequence is TGCAGTGCTAGAGAACCGGGGGGGCCTACCGAGCAGTACTTC.

This clonotype was seen at least ten times. The chain carries TRBV11-1 and TRBJ2-6; 16 nucleotides agree with TRBD2. The ends lost 0 bases at V and 0 bases at J; junction bases unmatched: 8. Per germline, CDR1 SGHAT and CDR2 FQDESV (reference sequence). There are 22 residues in the CDR3. CDR3 sequence: CASSLAGLAGGPWGSGANVLTF. CDR3 DNA: TGTGCCAGCAGCTTAGCGGGACTAGCGGGGGGGCCTTGGGGCTCTGGGGCCAACGTCCTGACTTTC.

With respect to this clonotype: Just one base apart from a much larger clone, this may be a read error. The chain combines TRBV18 with TRBJ1-1; possible D gene TRBD1, 6 bases. CDR3 length equals 16 residues. Between the trimmed V and J ends, which lost 5 bases and 0 bases, there was a span of 16 bases. Germline V gives CDR1 KGHSH, CDR2 LQKENI. For the CDR3, the DNA is TGTGCCAGCTCATTCGACAGGATTAGTTTGAACACTGAAGCTTTCTTT. It yields the protein CASSFDRISLNTEAFF.

This clonotype was seen repeatedly, ten times or more. The CDR3 DNA follows: TGTGCCAGCAGCCAAGGAGACGGATCTAATGAAAAACTGTTTTTT. This codes for CASSQGDGSNEKLFF. The chain employs TRBV3-1 and TRBJ1-4; no definite D call. This CDR3 has 15 amino acids. Trimming took off 1 base at V and 3 bases at J, with 9 bases between the two ends. Germline V gene lookup returns CDR1 LGHDT and CDR2 YNNKEL (reference sequence).

In nucleotides, the CDR3 is TGTGCCAGCAGTATACTCCGGGACAGGGTCCACGAGCAGTACTTC. Amino acid sequence: CASSILRDRVHEQYF. V usage is TRBV6-5 and J usage is TRBJ2-7; 9 bases map to TRBD1. V lost 5 bases and J lost 5; bases outside the gene matches: 10. The V gene's germline CDR1 is MNHEY and CDR2 SVGAGI. The CDR3 contains 15 residues.

There are a few counts of this clonotype. The chain links TRBV2 to TRBJ1-1; D is perhaps TRBD1 (5 bases). CDR3 length: 13 amino acids. Germline-derived CDR1 and CDR2 are SNHLY and FYNNEI. Trimming removed 5 bases at V and 4 bases at J, with 11 bases between. The CDR3 loop is CASSQRGPTEAFF. CDR3 bases: TGTGCCAGCAGTCAGCGGGGACCCACTGAAGCTTTCTTT.

This clonotype was seen repeatedly, ten times or more. The CDR3 loop is CSGGDRTEAFF. In DNA form, the CDR3 reads TGCAGCGGAGGGGACCGCACTGAAGCTTTCTTT. This chain joins TRBV29-1 and TRBJ1-1, with D perhaps TRBD1 (5 bases). CDR1 and CDR2 (germline): SQVTM, ANQGSEA. V was clipped by 7 bases and J by 4 bases, with 10 bases between them. The CDR3 is 11 residues long.

This clonotype showed up many times. The chain has TRBV9 and TRBJ2-1; a weak D match, TRBD2 (6 bases). V lost 0 bases and J lost 10, with 17 bases in between. This CDR3 region has 15 residues. Germline loops: CDR1 SGDLS, CDR2 YYNGEE. CDR3: CASSVGQPGLGEQFF. The CDR3 coding sequence is TGTGCCAGCAGCGTAGGTCAGCCGGGACTTGGGGAGCAGTTCTTC. Using reference TRBV9 and TRBJ2-1 for the parts outside the CDR3, the full variable domain is DSGVTQTPKHLITATGQRVTLRCSPRSGDLSVYWYQQSLDQGLQFLIQYYNGEERAKGNILERFSAQQFPDLHSELNLSSLELGDSALYFCASSVGQPGLGEQFFGPGTRLTVL.

This chain joins TRBV5-1 and TRBJ2-3; D might be TRBD2 (5 bases). The CDR3 has 14 amino acids. Germline V gene lookup returns CDR1 SGHRS and CDR2 YFSETQ. Trimming left V 6 bases short and J 0 bases short, with 11 bases between. The CDR3 loop is CASKIPGSTDTQYF. The CDR3 DNA sequence: TGCGCCAGCAAAATCCCGGGGAGCACAGATACGCAGTATTTT.

At least ten counts were recorded for this clonotype. This chain uses TRBV18 with TRBJ2-7; 13 bases map to TRBD2. After removal of 2 bases from V and 9 bases from J, the junction contained 10 bases not matched to a gene. Per germline, CDR1 KGHSH and CDR2 LQKENI. This CDR3 spans 16 amino acids. CDR3 protein: CASSPGSGLAGSGQYF. CDR3 DNA: TGTGCCAGCTCACCAGGATCGGGACTAGCGGGGAGCGGGCAGTACTTC.

This clonotype has ten or more counts. The V and J genes are TRBV20-1 and TRBJ1-1, with 11 bases aligning to TRBD1. Germline trimming cut 3 bases from V and 1 base from J; bases unmatched to any gene: 1. The CDR3 has 14 amino acids. CDR1 and CDR2 (germline): DFQATT, SNEGSKA (reference sequence). DNA of the CDR3: TGCAGTGCTAGGGGGACAGGGGGGAACACTGAAGCTTTCTTT. Translating it yields CSARGTGGNTEAFF.

In this sample, this clonotype turned up many times. The J gene is TRBJ1-4, the V gene TRBV12-3 or TRBV12-4; a weak D match, TRBD1 (6 bases). Trimming removed 6 bases at V and 0 bases at J, with 8 bases between. This CDR3 has 14 residues. The CDR3 loop is CASRGQSTNEKLFF. The CDR3 DNA sequence: TGTGCCAGCAGAGGACAGTCAACTAATGAAAAACTGTTTTTT.

This clonotype was counted between two and nine times. The chain uses TRBV5-4 and TRBJ1-6, with D perhaps TRBD1 (5 bases). V lost 0 bases and J lost 9, with 10 bases in between. The CDR3 sequence is 14 residues long. Germline CDR1 is SGHNT and CDR2 is YYREEE (reference sequence). The CDR3 DNA reads TGTGCCAGCAGCTTGGACCTTCAGGGTTCACCCCTCCACTTT. Its translation: CASSLDLQGSPLHF. The full variable domain, with the rest looked up from reference TRBV5-4 and TRBJ1-6, is ETGVTQSPTHLIKTRGQQVTLRCSSQSGHNTVSWYQQALGQGPQFIFQYYREEENGRGNFPPRFSGLQFPNYSSELNVNALELDDSALYLCASSLDLQGSPLHFGNGTRLTVT.

There are many counts of this clonotype. The chain joins TRBV12-3 or TRBV12-4 to TRBJ2-7; TRBD2 is a possible D gene (7 bases). The CDR3 is 14 residues long. Between the trimmed V and J ends, which lost 7 bases and 3 bases, there was a span of 16 bases. For the CDR3, the DNA is TGTGCCAGCACCAAAAGGGGGGGGGACTACGAGCAGTACTTC. This encodes CASTKRGGDYEQYF.

This clonotype has at least ten counts. The chain is built from TRBV5-1 and TRBJ2-5; 8 positions match TRBD2. The ends lost 2 bases at V and 5 bases at J; junction bases unmatched: 8. The length of the CDR3 is 15 residues. Germline lookup yields CDR1 SGHRS and CDR2 YFSETQ. CDR3 DNA sequence: TGCGCCAGCAGCTTTGGCGGGGGGCCAGGTGAGACCCAGTACTTC. Amino acids: CASSFGGGPGETQYF. Together with reference TRBV5-1 and TRBJ2-5, the CDR3 gives the full variable domain: KAGVTQTPRYLIKTRGQQVTLSCSPISGHRSVSWYQQTPGQGLQFLFEYFSETQRNKGNFPGRFSGRQFSNSRSEMNVSTLELGDSALYLCASSFGGGPGETQYFGPGTRLLVL.

V usage is TRBV7-9 and J usage is TRBJ1-1, with 8 bases fitting TRBD1. Germline V lookup: CDR1 SEHNR, CDR2 FQNEAQ (reference sequence). The V gene end was trimmed by 5 bases and the J gene end by 6 bases; junction bases not matched to a gene: 11. The CDR3 loop spans 15 amino acids. The CDR3 DNA is TGTGCCAGCAGCCTGAATACAGGGGGAAGGGCTGAAGCTTTCTTT. This sequence encodes CASSLNTGGRAEAFF.

This clonotype has at least ten counts. The rearrangement uses TRBV12-3 or TRBV12-4 and TRBJ1-6; D not resolved. CDR3 length: 13 residues. V lost 3 bases and J 7 bases, leaving 7 bases between the germline ends. In nucleotides, the CDR3 is TGTGCCAGCAGTTTCGGCGGGAATTCACCCCTCCACTTT. Protein sequence: CASSFGGNSPLHF.

The chain uses TRBV28 and TRBJ2-7, with a tentative D call TRBD1 (6 bases). In germline, CDR1 is MDHEN, CDR2 SYDVKM. Between the trimmed V and J ends, which lost 4 bases and 0 bases, there was a span of 13 bases. This CDR3 contains 15 residues. The DNA of the CDR3 is TGTGCCAGCAGTTCTGGTGGGACACCCTCCTACGAGCAGTACGTC. Protein product: CASSSGGTPSYEQYV.